This T cell receptor beta chain was obtained from a study of cytomegalovirus exposure and HLA in healthy donors. Comment on this clone: Antigen specificity is unknown.

This CDR3 contains 14 residues. Per the germline V gene, CDR1 is ENHRY and CDR2 is SYGVKD. The trim removed 3 bases at V and 4 bases at J, leaving 6 bases unmatched. The study's findings and limits: Researchers counted roughly 150 TCR beta chains as cytomegalovirus-associated.

Primers for the PCR totalled 60 Vbeta and 13 Jbeta. Under the authors' procedure: Later reanalysis found 80 million or so unique TCR beta chains, about 11 million of them shared. Assay: immunoSEQ multiplex PCR; the TCRdb copy retains only in-frame clones and omits some. V and J calls and clone size follow that table, whereas D and trimming were derived from the DNA. The sample records roughly 120,000 clones, approximately 80% being singletons. The chain combines TRBV10-3 with TRBJ2-7, with 7 bases lining up with TRBD1. The sample consisted of PBMCs. This receptor was taken from a woman in her thirties or forties in good health and CMV-seropositive. In DNA form, the CDR3 reads TGTGCCATCAGTGAAGGGCAGGGGGTTTACGAGCAGTACTTC. Translated: CAISEGQGVYEQYF.